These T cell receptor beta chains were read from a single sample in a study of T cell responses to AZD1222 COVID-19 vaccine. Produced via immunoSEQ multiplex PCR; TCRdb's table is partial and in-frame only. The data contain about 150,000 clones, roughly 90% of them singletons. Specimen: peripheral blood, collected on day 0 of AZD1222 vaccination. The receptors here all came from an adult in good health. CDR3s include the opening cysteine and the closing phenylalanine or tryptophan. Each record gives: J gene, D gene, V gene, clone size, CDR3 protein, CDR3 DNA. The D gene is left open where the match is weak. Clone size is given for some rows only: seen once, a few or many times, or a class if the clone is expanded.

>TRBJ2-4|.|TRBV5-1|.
CASSGDLNQAKNIQYF
TGCGCCAGCAGCGGGGACCTTAATCAAGCCAAAAACATTCAGTACTTC
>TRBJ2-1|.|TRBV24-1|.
CATSFGSSYNEQFF
TGTGCCACCAGTTTTGGAAGCTCCTACAATGAGCAGTTCTTC
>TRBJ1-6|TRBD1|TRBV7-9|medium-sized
CASSGGQGYLSSPLHF
TGTGCCAGCAGCGGGGGACAGGGATACCTGTCTTCACCCCTCCACTTT
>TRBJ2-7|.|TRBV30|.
CAWSAGAGSSYEQYF
TGTGCCTGGAGTGCAGGAGCAGGGAGCTCCTACGAGCAGTACTTC
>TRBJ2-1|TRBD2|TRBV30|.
CAWSVRTSGRVF
TGTGCCTGGAGTGTACGGACTAGCGGGAGAGTCTTC
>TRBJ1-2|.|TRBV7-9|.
CASSFPGRYDGYTF
TGTGCCAGCAGCTTCCCCGGTCGTTACGATGGCTACACCTTC
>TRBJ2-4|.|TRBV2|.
CASIVTKNIQYF
TGTGCCAGCATCGTAACCAAAAACATTCAGTACTTC
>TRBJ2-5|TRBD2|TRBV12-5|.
CASGPGRAQETQYF
TGTGCTAGTGGCCCCGGGAGGGCCCAAGAGACCCAGTACTTC
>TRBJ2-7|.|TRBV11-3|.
CASSPPHQGLHEQYF
TGTGCCAGCAGCCCGCCACATCAGGGCTTACACGAGCAGTACTTC
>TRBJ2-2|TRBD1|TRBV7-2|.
CASSTRTGVNTGELFF
TGTGCCAGCAGCACCCGGACAGGAGTTAACACCGGGGAGCTGTTTTTT
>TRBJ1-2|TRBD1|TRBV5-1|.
CASSLEGTAKHYGYTF
TGCGCCAGCAGCTTGGAAGGGACAGCTAAGCACTATGGCTACACCTTC
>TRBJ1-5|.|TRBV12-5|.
CASGLKSYYGNINQPQHF
TGTGCTAGTGGTTTGAAAAGTTACTACGGCAATATCAATCAGCCCCAGCATTTT
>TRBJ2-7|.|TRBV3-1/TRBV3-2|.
CASSHSYEQYF
TGTGCCAGCAGCCACTCCTACGAGCAGTACTTC
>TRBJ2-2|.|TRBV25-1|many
CASSEGQWDTGELFF
TGTGCCAGCAGTGAGGGCCAGTGGGACACCGGGGAGCTGTTTTTT